The clone carrying this T cell receptor beta chain showed up just a few times. Its antigen remains unknown. These data come from a study of early T cells in non-severe SARS-CoV-2 infection. Regarding the study as a whole: VDJdb matches were skewed toward anti-spike CD8 T cell responses.

The protocol attached unique molecular identifiers to individual cDNA molecules. TCRdb passed the 5' RACE reads through MiXCR, listing each CDR3 protein once. The sample has some 58,000 distinct CDR3 sequences, roughly 10% seen once. This CDR3 region has 14 residues. Between the trimmed V and J ends, which lost 3 bases and 0 bases, there was a span of 8 bases. The germline gives CDR1 SGHAT, CDR2 FQNNGV. The chain is built from TRBV11-2 and TRBJ1-1; D not resolved. The receptor was isolated from an adult who was a healthcare worker with PCR-confirmed SARS-CoV-2 infection or an uninfected control (not recorded which). The input for sequencing was whole blood, taken at baseline. The CDR3: CASSLREMNTEAFF. The CDR3 nucleotides are TGTGCCAGCAGCTTGAGGGAAATGAACACTGAAGCTTTCTTT.